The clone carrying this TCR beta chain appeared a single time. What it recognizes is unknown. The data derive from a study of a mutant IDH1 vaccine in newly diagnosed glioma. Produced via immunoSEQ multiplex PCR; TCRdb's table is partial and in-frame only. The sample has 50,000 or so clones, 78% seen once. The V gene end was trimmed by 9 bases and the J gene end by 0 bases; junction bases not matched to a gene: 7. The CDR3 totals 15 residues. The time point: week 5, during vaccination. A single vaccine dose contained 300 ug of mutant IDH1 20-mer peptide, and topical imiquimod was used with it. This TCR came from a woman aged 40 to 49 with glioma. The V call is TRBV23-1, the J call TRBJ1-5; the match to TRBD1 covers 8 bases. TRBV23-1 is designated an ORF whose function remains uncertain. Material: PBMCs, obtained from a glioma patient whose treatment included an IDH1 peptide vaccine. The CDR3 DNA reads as TGCGCCAGATCCTTGGGGACAGGTAGCAATCAGCCCCAGCATTTT. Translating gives CARSLGTGSNQPQHF.